Below, 14 T cell receptor beta chains from the same sample are listed, as sequenced in a study of blood T cells in healthy people across ages (dated by TCRdb to the mid-2010s). Library construction relied on 5' RACE. Sequencing relied on an Illumina HiSeq 2500. The second PCR ran for roughly 7 to 12 cycles and used a J-beta primer mix along with a sample-barcoded 5' primer. TCRdb reworked the public reads: Q25 trimming with fastp, MiXCR clone assembly, productive beta chains retained. A single entry per CDR3 protein holds the most common genes and DNA from its merged rows. The sample yields hundreds of thousands of distinct CDR3 sequences; roughly three fifths were counted once. Around a quarter of the sample rests with the top ten. Sequencing input: blood. The receptors were sampled from a man aged 35 to 55 in good health.

CDR3 sequence reads: CATSEGASGNDEQFF. DNA of the CDR3: TGTGCCACCAGCGAGGGAGCTAGCGGGAACGATGAGCAGTTCTTC. V and J are TRBV15 and TRBJ2-1; 9 bases are a match to TRBD2. The germline V gene encodes CDR1 LNHNV and CDR2 YYDKDF (reference sequence). V lost 5 bases, J lost 8 bases, and 10 bases stayed unmatched. This CDR3 region has 15 residues.

The J gene is TRBJ2-5, the V gene TRBV11-2, with a tentative D call TRBD2 (6 bases). Germline loops: CDR1 SGHAT, CDR2 FQNNGV. The CDR3 has 16 residues. Deletions cut 4 bases from V and 0 bases from J, with 15 bases between. The CDR3 protein is CASSYSLGGYQETQYF. CDR3 sequence (DNA): TGTGCCAGCAGCTACTCACTTGGGGGGTACCAAGAGACCCAGTACTTC.

This chain links TRBV28 with TRBJ2-1, with unresolved D. This CDR3 is 12 amino acids long. Germline CDR1 is MDHEN and CDR2 is SYDVKM. V shed 5 bases and J shed 7 bases, with 9 bases lying between them. For the CDR3, the DNA is TGTGCCAGCAGTAAAACAGCTAATGAGCAGTTCTTC. Amino acids: CASSKTANEQFF.

This clonotype came up once. At one end, the junction sequence differs from germline, possibly due to a read error. The genes are TRBV6-4 and TRBJ2-3, with a weak D call TRBD2 (6 bases). The V gene's germline CDR1 is MRHNA and CDR2 SNTAGT. The CDR3 runs to 15 residues. CDR3: CASSGAGTVTDTQYF. CDR3 nucleotides: TGTGCCAGTAGTGGTGCGGGGACCGTCACAGATACGCAGTATTTT.

This clonotype was seen a few times. The V call is TRBV7-9, the J call TRBJ2-3; 8 positions match TRBD1. CDR3 length: 14 residues. Germline lookup yields CDR1 SEHNR and CDR2 FQNEAQ (reference sequence). The V segment lost 4 bases and the J segment 6 bases; nucleotides outside the gene matches: 6. DNA for the CDR3: TGTGCCAGCAGCTCGGACAGGGCGGACGATACGCAGTATTTT. Its translation: CASSSDRADDTQYF.

The chain is built from TRBV20-1 and TRBJ2-5; the D call may be TRBD1 or TRBD2 (6 bases each). There are 15 residues in the CDR3. The V and J ends lost 6 bases and 7 bases respectively, with 24 bases between them. Germline CDR1 DFQATT, CDR2 SNEGSKA (reference sequence). This CDR3 reads CSARIQGLLRGTQYF. The CDR3 DNA sequence: TGCAGTGCGAGAATACAGGGACTGTTGCGGGGGACCCAGTACTTC.

The V call is TRBV28, the J call TRBJ2-3; the match to TRBD2 covers 8 bases. After removal of 11 bases from V and 1 base from J, the junction contained 11 bases not matched to a gene. Looked up from germline, CDR1 is MDHEN and CDR2 is SYDVKM. The CDR3 consists of 15 residues. The DNA of the CDR3 is TGTGCCCGGGGGGGGCGGCGGGGGCGCACAGATACGCAGTATTTT. Translated: CARGGRRGRTDTQYF.

J is TRBJ2-7 and V is TRBV5-6; 8 nucleotides agree with TRBD1. After removal of 5 bases from V and 3 bases from J, the junction contained 7 bases not matched to a gene. Looked up from germline, CDR1 is SGHDT and CDR2 is YYEEEE. The CDR3 consists of 14 residues. The CDR3 sequence is CASRTRTGIYEQYF. In DNA, the CDR3 is TGTGCCAGCAGGACCAGGACAGGGATCTACGAGCAGTACTTC.

The CDR3: CSARGTGVTGYEQYF. DNA for the CDR3: TGCAGTGCTAGAGGGACAGGGGTTACCGGCTACGAGCAGTACTTC. This sequence joins TRBV20-1 and TRBJ2-7, with 9 bases identical to TRBD1. CDR3 size: 15 residues. V was pared by 1 base and J by 3 bases, with 7 bases of the junction left unmatched. Germline lookup yields CDR1 DFQATT and CDR2 SNEGSKA (reference sequence).

This chain connects TRBV7-6 to TRBJ2-5; D unclear. The CDR3 has 14 residues. Trimming removed 5 bases from V and 3 bases from J, with 13 bases in between. In germline, CDR1 is SGHVS, CDR2 FNYEAQ. The CDR3 loop reads CASSVRSREETQYF. DNA for the CDR3: TGTGCCAGCAGCGTAAGGAGCCGAGAAGAGACCCAGTACTTC.

This chain joins TRBV20-1 and TRBJ2-7, with 9 bases fitting TRBD2. This CDR3 has 15 residues. Trimming took 1 base from V and 2 from J; bases not matched to a gene: 6. Germline V gene data show CDR1 as DFQATT and CDR2 as SNEGSKA (reference sequence). CDR3 residues: CSARGGLASTYEQYF. The CDR3 region has the DNA TGCAGTGCTAGAGGAGGACTAGCGAGCACCTACGAGCAGTACTTC.

The chain carries TRBV6-1 and TRBJ2-2; a weak D match, TRBD2 (6 bases). The CDR3 sequence is 15 residues long. V lost 6 bases, J lost 1 base, and 12 bases lay in between. CDR1 is MNHNS and CDR2 is SASEGT in the germline V gene. The CDR3 here is CASRGIAVNTGELFF. The CDR3 DNA reads TGTGCCAGCAGGGGTATAGCGGTGAACACCGGGGAGCTGTTTTTT.

The J gene is TRBJ2-7, the V gene TRBV29-1, with D hard to call. The DNA end is a closer match to TRBJ2-5, so the J assignment may be wrong. CDR1 is SQVTM and CDR2 is ANQGSEA in the germline V gene. The CDR3 runs to 14 residues. The CDR3, as DNA: TGCAGCGTTGCCTTAGGTCCTGGTAAGGAGACCCAGTACTTC. It yields the protein CSVALGPGKETQYF.

The rearrangement uses TRBV6-2 or TRBV6-3 and TRBJ2-7, with TRBD2 matching 14 bases. This CDR3 spans 15 amino acids. Per the germline V gene, CDR1 is MNHEY and CDR2 is SVGEGT. The J segment lost 10 bases and the V segment lost 8 bases, leaving 13 bases of the junction unmatched. The CDR3 nucleotides read TGTGCCAGCCGGGGACTAGCGGGGGCTGGTGGCACCCAGTACTTC. Translation: CASRGLAGAGGTQYF.